The rows below give T cell receptor beta chains drawn from one sample of a study of vaccination effects on CD4 cells after COVID-19. The table came from immunoSEQ multiplex PCR; TCRdb's copy has only in-frame clones and leaves some out. The sample has about 25,000 clones, roughly two thirds seen once; the top ten hold approximately 5.3%. Antigens of these TCRs are unknown. The specimen comprised CD4+ T cells from PBMCs cultured with SARS-CoV-2 spike peptides, sampled before COVID-19 vaccination. The receptors stem from a human donor who received a COVID-19 vaccine. CDR3s include the opening cysteine and the closing phenylalanine or tryptophan.

J	V	CDR3
TRBJ1-1	TRBV12-3/TRBV12-4	CASTGTGGSKAFF
TRBJ2-1	TRBV11-2	CASSLALDNEQFF
TRBJ1-2	TRBV3-1/TRBV3-2	CASSQGSQNYGYTF
TRBJ1-5	TRBV2	CASSDTDSNQPQHF
TRBJ2-7	TRBV12-3/TRBV12-4	CASSLGGQGLQYF
TRBJ1-1	TRBV6-5	CATTQGGNTEAFF
TRBJ1-2	TRBV5-6	CASSNGTGPYGYTF
TRBJ1-6	TRBV4-1	CASSQVGTGINSPLHF
TRBJ1-1	TRBV5-6	CASSWGQGRRGEPEAFF
TRBJ2-3	TRBV7-9	CASSAGDVRDTQYF
TRBJ2-5	TRBV11-2	CASSQGASGGQETQYF
TRBJ1-5	TRBV2	CASSRTLQGQPQHF
TRBJ2-1	TRBV27	CASSLGTSSYNEQFF
TRBJ2-1	TRBV7-2	CASSLIGESWQFF
TRBJ2-3	TRBV11-2	CASSPPASVPQYF
TRBJ2-1	TRBV5-6	CASSPGLAGTNEQFF
TRBJ1-3	TRBV5-1	CASSLLRDSGNTIYF